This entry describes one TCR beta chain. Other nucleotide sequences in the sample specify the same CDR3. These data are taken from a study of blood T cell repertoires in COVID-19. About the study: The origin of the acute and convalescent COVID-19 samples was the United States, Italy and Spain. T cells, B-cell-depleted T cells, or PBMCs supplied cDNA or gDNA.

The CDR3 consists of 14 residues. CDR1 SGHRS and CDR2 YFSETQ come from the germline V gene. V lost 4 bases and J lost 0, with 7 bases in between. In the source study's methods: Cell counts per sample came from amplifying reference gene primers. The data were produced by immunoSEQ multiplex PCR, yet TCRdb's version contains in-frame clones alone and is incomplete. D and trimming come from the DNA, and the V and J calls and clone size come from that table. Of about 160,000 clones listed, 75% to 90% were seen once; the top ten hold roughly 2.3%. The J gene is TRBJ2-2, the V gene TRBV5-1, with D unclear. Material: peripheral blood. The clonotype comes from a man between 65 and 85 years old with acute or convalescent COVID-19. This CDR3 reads CASSLSTNTGELFF. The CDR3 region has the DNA TGCGCCAGCAGCCTCTCTACGAACACCGGGGAGCTGTTTTTT.